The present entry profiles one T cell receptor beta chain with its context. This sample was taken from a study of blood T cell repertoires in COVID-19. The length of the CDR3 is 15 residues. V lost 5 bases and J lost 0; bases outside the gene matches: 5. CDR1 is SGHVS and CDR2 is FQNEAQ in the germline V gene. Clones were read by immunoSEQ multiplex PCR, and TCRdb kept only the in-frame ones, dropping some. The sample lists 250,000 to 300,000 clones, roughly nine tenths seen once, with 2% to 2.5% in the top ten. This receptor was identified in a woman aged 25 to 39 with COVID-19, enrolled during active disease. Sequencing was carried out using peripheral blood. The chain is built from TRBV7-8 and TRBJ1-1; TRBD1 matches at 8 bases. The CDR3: CASSTRTGLNTEAFF. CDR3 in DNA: TGTGCCAGCAGCACTAGGACAGGGTTGAACACTGAAGCTTTCTTT.